This TCR beta chain was documented in a study of blood T cell repertoires in COVID-19. Study summary: The origin of the acute and convalescent COVID-19 samples was the United States, Italy and Spain. Sources were T cells, B-cell-depleted T cells, or PBMCs; the material itself was cDNA or gDNA.

Profiled with immunoSEQ multiplex PCR; TCRdb holds only in-frame clones, not every one. The data hold about 400,000 clones, with 87% observed a single time. V gave up 2 bases and J gave up 5 bases; unmatched junction bases: 16. The CDR3 consists of 18 residues. Looked up from germline, CDR1 is SGHTA and CDR2 is FQGNSA. This study enrolled people aged roughly 18 to 100 from about 24 US geographic areas. Cohorts were assigned according to the clinical history that participants reported. This chain joins TRBV7-2 and TRBJ2-3; 7 bases map to TRBD2. Specimen: PBMCs or T cells enriched from blood (not recorded which). This receptor was identified in a woman under 30 with acute COVID-19. As DNA, the CDR3 is TGTGCCAGCAGCTTATTATCCCGGCGGGAGAGAGCAGGAGATACGCAGTATTTT. It codes for CASSLLSRRERAGDTQYF.